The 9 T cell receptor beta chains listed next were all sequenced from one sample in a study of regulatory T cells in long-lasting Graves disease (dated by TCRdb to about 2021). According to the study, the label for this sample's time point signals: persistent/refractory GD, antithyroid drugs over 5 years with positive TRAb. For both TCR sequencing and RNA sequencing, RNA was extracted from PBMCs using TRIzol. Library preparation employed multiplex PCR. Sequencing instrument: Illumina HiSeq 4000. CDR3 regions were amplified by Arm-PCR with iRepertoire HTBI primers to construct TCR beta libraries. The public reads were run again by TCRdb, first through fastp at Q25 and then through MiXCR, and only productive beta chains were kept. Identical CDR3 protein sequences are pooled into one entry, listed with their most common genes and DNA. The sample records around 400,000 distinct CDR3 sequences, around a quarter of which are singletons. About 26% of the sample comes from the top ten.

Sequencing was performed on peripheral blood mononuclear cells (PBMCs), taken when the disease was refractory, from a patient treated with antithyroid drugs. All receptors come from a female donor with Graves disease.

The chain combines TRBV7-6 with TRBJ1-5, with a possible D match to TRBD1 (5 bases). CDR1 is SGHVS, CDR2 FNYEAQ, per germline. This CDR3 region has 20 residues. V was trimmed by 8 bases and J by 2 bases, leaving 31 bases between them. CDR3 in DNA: TGTGCCAGCGGTATGGGGGTCCGGGACTTTAATCCCGAGGGCAATCAGCCCCAGCATTTT. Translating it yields CASGMGVRDFNPEGNQPQHF.

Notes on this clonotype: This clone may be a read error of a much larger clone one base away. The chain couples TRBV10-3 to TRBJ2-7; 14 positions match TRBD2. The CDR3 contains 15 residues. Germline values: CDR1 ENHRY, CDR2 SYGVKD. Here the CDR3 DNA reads TGTACCATCAGCGGGACTAGCGGGAGTTACTACGAGCAGTACTTC. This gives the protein CTISGTSGSYYEQYF.

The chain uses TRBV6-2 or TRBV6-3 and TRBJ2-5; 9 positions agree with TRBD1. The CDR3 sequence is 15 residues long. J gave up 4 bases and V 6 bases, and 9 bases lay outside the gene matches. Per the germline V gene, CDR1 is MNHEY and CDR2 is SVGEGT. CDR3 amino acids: CASSTDRGVGETQYF. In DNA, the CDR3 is TGTGCCAGCAGCACCGACAGGGGGGTGGGAGAGACCCAGTACTTC.

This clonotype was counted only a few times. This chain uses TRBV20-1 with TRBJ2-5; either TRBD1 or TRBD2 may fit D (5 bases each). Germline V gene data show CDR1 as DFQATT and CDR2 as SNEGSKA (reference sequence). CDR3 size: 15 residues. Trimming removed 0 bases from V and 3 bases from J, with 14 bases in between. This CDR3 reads CSARDGSRGEETQYF. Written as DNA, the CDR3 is TGCAGTGCTAGAGATGGTTCGCGAGGGGAAGAGACCCAGTACTTC.

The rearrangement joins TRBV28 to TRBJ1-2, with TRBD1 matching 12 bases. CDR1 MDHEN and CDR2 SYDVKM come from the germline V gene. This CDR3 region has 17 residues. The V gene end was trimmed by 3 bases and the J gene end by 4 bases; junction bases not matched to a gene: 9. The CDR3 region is CASSFHLGTGGGYGYTF. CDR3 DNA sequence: TGTGCCAGCAGTTTTCACCTGGGGACAGGGGGCGGCTATGGCTACACCTTC.

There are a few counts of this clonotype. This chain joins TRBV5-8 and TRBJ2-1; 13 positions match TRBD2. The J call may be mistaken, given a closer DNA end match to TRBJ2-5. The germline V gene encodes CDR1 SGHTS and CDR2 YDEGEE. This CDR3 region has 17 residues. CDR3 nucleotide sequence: TGTGCCAGCAGCTTAGTAGGGACTAGCGGGACACAAGAGACCCAGTACTTC. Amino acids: CASSLVGTSGTQETQYF.

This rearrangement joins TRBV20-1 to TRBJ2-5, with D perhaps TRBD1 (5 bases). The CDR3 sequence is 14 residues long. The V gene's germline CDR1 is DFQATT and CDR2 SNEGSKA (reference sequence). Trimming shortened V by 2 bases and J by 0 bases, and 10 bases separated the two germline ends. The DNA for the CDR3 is TGCAGTGCTAGAACTGGGGCAGACCAAGAGACCCAGTACTTC. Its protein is CSARTGADQETQYF.

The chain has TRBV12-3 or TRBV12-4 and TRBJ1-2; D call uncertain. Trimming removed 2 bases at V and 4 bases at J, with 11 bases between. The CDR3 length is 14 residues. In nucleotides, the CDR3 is TGTGCCAGCAGTTTATCCCCCTCTATCTATGGCTACACCTTC. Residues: CASSLSPSIYGYTF.

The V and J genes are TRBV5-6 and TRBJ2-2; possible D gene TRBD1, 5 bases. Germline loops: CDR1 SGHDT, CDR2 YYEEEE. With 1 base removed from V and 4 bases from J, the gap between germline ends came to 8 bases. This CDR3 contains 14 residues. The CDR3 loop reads CASSLTDSTGELFF. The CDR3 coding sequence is TGTGCCAGCAGCTTGACCGACAGCACCGGGGAGCTGTTTTTT.